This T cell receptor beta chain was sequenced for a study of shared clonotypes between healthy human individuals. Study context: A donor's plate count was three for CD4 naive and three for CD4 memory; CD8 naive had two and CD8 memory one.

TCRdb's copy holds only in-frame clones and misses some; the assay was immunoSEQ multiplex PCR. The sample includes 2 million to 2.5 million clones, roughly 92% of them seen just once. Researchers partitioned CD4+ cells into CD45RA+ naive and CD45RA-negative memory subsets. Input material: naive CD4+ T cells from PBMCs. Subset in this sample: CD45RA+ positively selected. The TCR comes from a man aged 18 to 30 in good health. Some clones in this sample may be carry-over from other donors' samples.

CDR3 residues: CSVDPGLATIYNEQFF. The CDR3 DNA sequence: TGCAGCGTCGATCCGGGACTAGCGACAATTTACAATGAGCAGTTCTTC. The chain recombines TRBV29-1 with TRBJ2-1, with 10 bases identical to TRBD2. Germline trimming cut 6 bases from V and 4 bases from J; bases unmatched to any gene: 12. The CDR3 is made up of 16 amino acids. Germline assignment: CDR1 SQVTM and CDR2 ANQGSEA.